The entry that follows covers one T cell receptor (beta chain) sequence. Germline CDR1 reads LGHNA; CDR2 reads YSLEER. Trimming removed 0 bases at V and 0 bases at J, with 9 bases between. The CDR3 loop spans 16 amino acids. TCRdb's copy holds only in-frame clones and misses some; the assay was immunoSEQ multiplex PCR. In the table there are approximately 20,000 clones, around 67% of which are singletons. The data stem from a study of sequential checkpoint blockade in melanoma. Noted treatment: randomized to nivolumab then ipilimumab (arm A) or the reverse (arm B). This rearrangement joins TRBV4-3 to TRBJ2-1; no definite D call. Sample: CD8+ T cells sorted from blood (inferred from file names), taken from a patient given nivolumab and ipilimumab in sequence. The source of this sequence is a human donor with melanoma. The CDR3 reads CASSQELMSSYNEQFF. The CDR3 DNA reads as TGCGCCAGCAGCCAAGAACTGATGAGCTCCTACAATGAGCAGTTCTTC.